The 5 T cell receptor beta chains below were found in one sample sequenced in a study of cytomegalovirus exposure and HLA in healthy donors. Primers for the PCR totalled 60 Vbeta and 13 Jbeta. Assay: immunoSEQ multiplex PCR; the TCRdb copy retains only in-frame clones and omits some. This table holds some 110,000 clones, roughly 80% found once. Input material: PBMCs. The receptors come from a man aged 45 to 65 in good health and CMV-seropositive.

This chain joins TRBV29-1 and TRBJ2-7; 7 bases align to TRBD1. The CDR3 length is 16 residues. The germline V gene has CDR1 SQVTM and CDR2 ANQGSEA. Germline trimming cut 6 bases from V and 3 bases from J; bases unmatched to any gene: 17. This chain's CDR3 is CSVASTGKVNVYEQYF. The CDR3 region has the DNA TGCAGCGTGGCTTCGACAGGGAAAGTTAACGTCTACGAGCAGTACTTC.

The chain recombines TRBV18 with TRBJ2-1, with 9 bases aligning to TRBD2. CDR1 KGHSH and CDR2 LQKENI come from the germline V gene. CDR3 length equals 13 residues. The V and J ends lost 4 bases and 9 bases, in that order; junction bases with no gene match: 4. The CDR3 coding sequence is TGTGCCAGCTCACAATTAGCGGGAGCTGAGCAGTTCTTC. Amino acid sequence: CASSQLAGAEQFF.

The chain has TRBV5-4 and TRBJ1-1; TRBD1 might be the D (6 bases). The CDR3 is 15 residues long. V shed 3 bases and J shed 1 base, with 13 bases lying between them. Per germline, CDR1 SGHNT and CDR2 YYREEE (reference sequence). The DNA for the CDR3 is TGTGCCAGCAGCTCAGGGGTTCGGGCGAACACTGAAGCTTTCTTT. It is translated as CASSSGVRANTEAFF. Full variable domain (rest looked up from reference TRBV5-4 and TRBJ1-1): ETGVTQSPTHLIKTRGQQVTLRCSSQSGHNTVSWYQQALGQGPQFIFQYYREEENGRGNFPPRFSGLQFPNYSSELNVNALELDDSALYLCASSSGVRANTEAFFGQGTRLTVV.

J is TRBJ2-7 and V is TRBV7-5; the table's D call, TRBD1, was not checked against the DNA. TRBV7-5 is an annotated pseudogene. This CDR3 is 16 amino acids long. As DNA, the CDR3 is TGTGCCAGAAGCCGAGTCTCGACAGGTTACTTATACGAGCAGTACTTC. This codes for CARSRVSTGYLYEQYF.

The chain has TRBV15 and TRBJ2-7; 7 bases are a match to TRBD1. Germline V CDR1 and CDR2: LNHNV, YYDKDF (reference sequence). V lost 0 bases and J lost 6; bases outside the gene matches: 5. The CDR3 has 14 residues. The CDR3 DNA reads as TGTGCCACCAGCAGAGATACAGGGGCGGGCGAGCAGTACTTC. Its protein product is CATSRDTGAGEQYF.